These 3 T cell receptor beta chains share one sample of origin, sequenced in a study of OX40 agonist ivuxolimab in advanced cancers. Library preparation used the immunoSEQ multiplex PCR assay. Held by TCRdb, this immuneACCESS table contains in-frame sequences only and omits some clones. Under half of the omission traces to an unresolved V gene where checked; the cause of the rest is unknown. The sample profile shows tens of thousands of clones; more than 70% of them were found once. The top ten constitute roughly a sixth of the sample. The source was CD4+ or CD8+ T cells sorted from blood, collected in a trial of the OX40 agonist ivuxolimab. These receptors came from an adult with an advanced solid tumor such as melanoma, head and neck, liver or kidney cancer.

The chain carries TRBV7-8 and TRBJ2-7; TRBD2 matches at 14 bases. The CDR3 extends over 17 amino acids. After removal of 1 base from V and 5 bases from J, the junction contained 7 bases not matched to a gene. CDR1 SGHVS and CDR2 FQNEAQ come from the germline V gene. Written as DNA, the CDR3 is TGTGCCAGCAGCTTAGTCGGGGTGGGACTAGCGGGAGACGAGCAGTACTTC. Its translation is CASSLVGVGLAGDEQYF.

The chain joins TRBV27 to TRBJ2-1, with D possibly matching TRBD1 (6 bases). Per the germline V gene, CDR1 is MNHEY and CDR2 is SMNVEV (reference sequence). V lost 0 bases and J lost 8, with 11 bases in between. This CDR3 contains 14 residues. The CDR3 sequence is CASSLSRGRHEQFF. CDR3 DNA sequence: TGTGCCAGCAGTTTATCCAGGGGTAGGCATGAGCAGTTCTTC.

This rearrangement joins TRBV5-1 to TRBJ1-2; perhaps TRBD1 as D (6 bases). This CDR3 has 12 amino acids. Per the germline V gene, CDR1 is SGHRS and CDR2 is YFSETQ. V was shortened by 4 bases and J by 5 bases, with 9 bases between the two germline ends. CDR3 sequence: CASSEDSYGYTF. The CDR3 nucleotides read TGCGCCAGCAGCGAGGACAGTTATGGCTACACCTTC.